The text below deals with one TCR beta chain. The antigen is undetermined. Germline and junction disagree at one end, which may indicate a read error. These data belong to a study of cytomegalovirus exposure and HLA in healthy donors. Overall study context: The approximately 100 million unique TCR beta sequences, from roughly 170 million T cells, were found by an earlier analysis. Whole-study findings and limits: Some V segments, including TRBV6-2 and TRBV6-3, were excluded as indistinguishable. For TCR beta chains, V- and J-gene trimming was later linked to a missense DCLRE1C variant.

Primers for the PCR totalled 60 Vbeta and 13 Jbeta. Clones were read by immunoSEQ multiplex PCR, and TCRdb kept only the in-frame ones, dropping some. The sample lists about 190,000 clones, around 73% seen once, with approximately 2.1% in the top ten. This CDR3 contains 12 residues. Germline V lookup: CDR1 MNHNS, CDR2 SASEGT. The source material was PBMCs. This receptor was identified in a woman aged 25 to 39 in good health and CMV-seropositive. The chain couples TRBV6-1 to TRBJ2-5; no definite D call. TRBJ2-7 explains the end of the DNA better; the J call may be wrong. The CDR3 coding sequence is TGTGCCAGCAGTGATCACTCCTTCGAGCAGTACTTC. The encoded protein is CASSDHSFEQYF.